A selection of T cell receptor beta chains follows, all from one sample in a study of human T cells and chemical hapten exposure. TCRdb processed the reads anew with MiXCR; each CDR3 protein has one entry. The table includes 95,000 to 150,000 distinct CDR3 sequences, 8% to 9.5% detected once. Sequencing was performed on whole blood. All receptors derive from a human donor in good health. Some clones in this sample may be carry-over from other donors' samples. The CDR3 runs from the conserved cysteine through the conserved F or W. The D gene is left open where the match is weak. Clone size, where shown, is once, few, many, or a class for clones that have expanded.

J gene: TRBJ1-6
clone size: .
V gene: TRBV12-3/TRBV12-4
CDR3 length: 15
D gene: TRBD1
CDR3 DNA: TGTGCCAGCAGCCCCGGACAGGGCGGGCGTTCACCCCTCCACTTT
CDR3 protein: CASSPGQGGRSPLHF

J gene: TRBJ2-7
clone size: many
V gene: TRBV5-1
CDR3 length: 13
D gene: .
CDR3 DNA: TGCGCCAGCAGCTTGGGGGCGGCCTACGAGCAGTACTTC
CDR3 protein: CASSLGAAYEQYF

J gene: TRBJ1-6
clone size: few
V gene: TRBV4-2
CDR3 length: 15
D gene: TRBD1
CDR3 DNA: TGTGCCAGCAGCCAGGAAGGGACAGGGAGATCACCCCTCCACTTT
CDR3 protein: CASSQEGTGRSPLHF

J gene: TRBJ2-3
clone size: .
V gene: TRBV20-1
CDR3 length: 15
D gene: TRBD2
CDR3 DNA: TGCAGTGCTCATAGGACTAGCGGGAGAACAGATACGCAGTATTTT
CDR3 protein: CSAHRTSGRTDTQYF

J gene: TRBJ1-5
clone size: .
V gene: TRBV11-2
CDR3 length: 16
D gene: TRBD1
CDR3 DNA: TGTGCCAGCAGCTTAGATGGGACAGGATTTAATCAGCCCCAGCATTTT
CDR3 protein: CASSLDGTGFNQPQHF

J gene: TRBJ1-5
clone size: many
V gene: TRBV6-2/TRBV6-3
CDR3 length: 18
D gene: TRBD1
CDR3 DNA: TGTGCCAGCAGCCCAACTTCGGGGACAGGACGGAGCAATCAGCCCCAGCATTTT
CDR3 protein: CASSPTSGTGRSNQPQHF

J gene: TRBJ2-4
clone size: many
V gene: TRBV15
CDR3 length: 14
D gene: .
CDR3 DNA: TGTGCCACCAGCAGAGGGACAGCGATAAACATTCAGTACTTC
CDR3 protein: CATSRGTAINIQYF

J gene: TRBJ1-3
clone size: many
V gene: TRBV18
CDR3 length: 14
D gene: .
CDR3 DNA: TGTGCCAGCTCACCCGGTGACCCTGGAAACACCATATATTTT
CDR3 protein: CASSPGDPGNTIYF

J gene: TRBJ2-3
clone size: few
V gene: TRBV27
CDR3 length: 15
D gene: .
CDR3 DNA: TGTGCCAGCAGTTTAGTTTTGACTATGCCAGATACGCAGTATTTT
CDR3 protein: CASSLVLTMPDTQYF

J gene: TRBJ2-7
clone size: few
V gene: TRBV6-6
CDR3 length: 14
D gene: .
CDR3 DNA: TGTGCCAGCAGTTACCTGGGGGCAAGCTCCGAGCAGTACTTC
CDR3 protein: CASSYLGASSEQYF

J gene: TRBJ2-6
clone size: many
V gene: TRBV7-9
CDR3 length: 14
D gene: .
CDR3 DNA: TGTGCCAGCAGCTTAGCCTCTGGGGCCAACGTCCTGACTTTC
CDR3 protein: CASSLASGANVLTF

J gene: TRBJ1-6
clone size: many
V gene: TRBV6-5
CDR3 length: 15
D gene: .
CDR3 DNA: TGTGCCAGCAGTTACGCGAGGGTCCGGGATTCACCCCTCCACTTT
CDR3 protein: CASSYARVRDSPLHF

J gene: TRBJ2-2
clone size: .
V gene: TRBV7-2
CDR3 length: 15
D gene: .
CDR3 DNA: TGTGCCAGCAGTCCCTCCCTCGGCGATCCCGGGGAGCTGTTTTTT
CDR3 protein: CASSPSLGDPGELFF

J gene: TRBJ2-1
clone size: many
V gene: TRBV5-1
CDR3 length: 14
D gene: TRBD2
CDR3 DNA: TGCGCCAGCAGGATGGGACTAGCGGGAGAAGAGCAGTTCTTC
CDR3 protein: CASRMGLAGEEQFF

J gene: TRBJ2-1
clone size: few
V gene: TRBV7-9
CDR3 length: 16
D gene: .
CDR3 DNA: TGTGCCAGCAGCTTAGACCCGGGAAGCTCCTACAATGAGCAGTTCTTC
CDR3 protein: CASSLDPGSSYNEQFF